This T cell receptor beta chain derives from a study of metastatic and nonmetastatic thyroid tumors. Study-wide points: Reportedly, malignant thyroid tumors had significantly higher TCR beta diversity than benign nodules, in blood and tumor.

V was trimmed by 1 base and J by 6 bases, leaving 21 bases between them. The CDR3 has 17 residues. CDR1 is KGHSH, CDR2 LQKENI, per germline. This clone was seen repeatedly, ten times or more. Antigen unknown. Patients underwent thyroid surgery, and none had received any treatment before it. TCRdb re-called the PCR reads through MiXCR. The table includes approximately 82,000 clones, around an eighth detected once. The rearrangement joins TRBV18 to TRBJ1-2, with D unresolved. The receptor was derived from a female donor with papillary thyroid cancer or a benign thyroid nodule (not recorded which). Some clones in this sample may be carry-over from other donors' samples. Material for sequencing was tumor tissue. The CDR3 region has the DNA TGTGCCAGCTCACCACGGGAAAGTACAGAGCCCCGACATGGCTACACCTTC. This codes for CASSPRESTEPRHGYTF.